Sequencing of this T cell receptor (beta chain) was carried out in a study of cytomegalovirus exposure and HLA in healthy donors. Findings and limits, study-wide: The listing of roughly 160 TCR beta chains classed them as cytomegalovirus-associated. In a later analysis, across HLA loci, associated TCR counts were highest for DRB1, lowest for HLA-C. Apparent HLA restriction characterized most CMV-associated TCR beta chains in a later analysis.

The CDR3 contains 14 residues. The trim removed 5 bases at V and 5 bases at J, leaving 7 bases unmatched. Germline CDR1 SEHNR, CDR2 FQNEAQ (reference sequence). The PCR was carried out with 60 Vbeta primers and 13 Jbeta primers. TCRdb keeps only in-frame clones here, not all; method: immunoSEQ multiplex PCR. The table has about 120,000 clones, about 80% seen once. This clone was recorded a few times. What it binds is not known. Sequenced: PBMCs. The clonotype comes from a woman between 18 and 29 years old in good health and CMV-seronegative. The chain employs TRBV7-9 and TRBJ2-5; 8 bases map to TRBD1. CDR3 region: CASSEGQGRETQYF. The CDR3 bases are TGTGCCAGCAGCGAAGGACAGGGTCGGGAGACCCAGTACTTC.